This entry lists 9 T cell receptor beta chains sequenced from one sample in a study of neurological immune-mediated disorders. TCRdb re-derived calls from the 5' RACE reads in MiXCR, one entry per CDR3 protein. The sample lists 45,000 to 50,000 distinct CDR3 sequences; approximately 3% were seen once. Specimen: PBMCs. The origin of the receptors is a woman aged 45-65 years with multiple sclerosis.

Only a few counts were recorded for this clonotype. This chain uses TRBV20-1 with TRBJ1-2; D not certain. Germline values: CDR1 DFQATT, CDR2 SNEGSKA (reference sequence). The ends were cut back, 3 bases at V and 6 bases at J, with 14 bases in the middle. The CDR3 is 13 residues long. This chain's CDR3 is CSASQPTMDGYTF. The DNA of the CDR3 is TGCAGTGCTAGCCAACCAACAATGGATGGCTACACCTTC.

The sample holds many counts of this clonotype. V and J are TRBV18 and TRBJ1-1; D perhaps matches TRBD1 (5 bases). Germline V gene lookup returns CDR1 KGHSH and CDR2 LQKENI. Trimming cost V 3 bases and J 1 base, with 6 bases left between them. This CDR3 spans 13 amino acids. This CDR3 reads CASSPRGNTEAFF. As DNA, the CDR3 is TGTGCCAGCTCACCGAGGGGGAACACTGAAGCTTTCTTT.

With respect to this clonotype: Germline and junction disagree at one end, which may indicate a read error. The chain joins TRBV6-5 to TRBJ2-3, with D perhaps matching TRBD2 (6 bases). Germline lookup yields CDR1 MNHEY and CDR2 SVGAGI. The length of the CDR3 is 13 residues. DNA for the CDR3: TGTGCCAACAGGAGGGACCCGCCAGATACACAGTATTTT. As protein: CANRRDPPDTQYF.

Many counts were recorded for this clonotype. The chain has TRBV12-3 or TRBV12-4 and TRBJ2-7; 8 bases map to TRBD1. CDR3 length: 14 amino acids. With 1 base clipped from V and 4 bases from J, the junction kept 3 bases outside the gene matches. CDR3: CASSLDQGAYEQYV. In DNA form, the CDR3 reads TGTGCCAGCAGTTTAGACCAGGGGGCATACGAGCAGTACGTC.

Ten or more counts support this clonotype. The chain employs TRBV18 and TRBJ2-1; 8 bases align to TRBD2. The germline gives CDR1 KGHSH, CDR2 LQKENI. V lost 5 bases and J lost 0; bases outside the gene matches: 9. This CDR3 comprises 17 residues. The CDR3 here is CASSSALSGDSYNEQFF. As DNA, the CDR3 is TGTGCCAGCTCATCTGCTCTTAGCGGGGACTCCTACAATGAGCAGTTCTTC.

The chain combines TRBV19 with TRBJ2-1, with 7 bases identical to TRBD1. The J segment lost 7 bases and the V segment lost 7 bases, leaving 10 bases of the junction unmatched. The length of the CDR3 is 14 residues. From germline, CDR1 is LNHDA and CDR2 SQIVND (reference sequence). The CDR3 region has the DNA TGTGCCAGTACGAAGGGGGCGCTTATAAATGAGCAGTTCTTC. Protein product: CASTKGALINEQFF.

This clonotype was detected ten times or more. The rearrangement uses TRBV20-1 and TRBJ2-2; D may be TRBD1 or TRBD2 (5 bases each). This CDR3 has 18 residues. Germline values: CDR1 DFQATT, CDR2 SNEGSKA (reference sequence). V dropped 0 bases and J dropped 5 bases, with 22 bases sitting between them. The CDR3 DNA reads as TGCAGTGCTAGAGATTCCCGGACTGGAGGACATTCAACCGGGGAGCTGTTTTTT. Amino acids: CSARDSRTGGHSTGELFF.

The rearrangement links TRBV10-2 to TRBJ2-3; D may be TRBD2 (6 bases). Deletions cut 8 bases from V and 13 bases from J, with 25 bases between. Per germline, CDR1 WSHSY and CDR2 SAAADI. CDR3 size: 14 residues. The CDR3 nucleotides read TGCGCCAGCGCCACCGGGACTCCCCCAGGGATGAAGTATTTT. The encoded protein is CASATGTPPGMKYF.

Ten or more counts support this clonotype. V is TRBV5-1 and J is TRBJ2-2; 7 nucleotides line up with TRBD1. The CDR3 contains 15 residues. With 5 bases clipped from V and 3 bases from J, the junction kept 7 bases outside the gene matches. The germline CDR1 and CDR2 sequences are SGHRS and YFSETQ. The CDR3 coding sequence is TGCGCCAGCAGTCGGGAAGGGGGCCACACCGGGGAGCTGTTTTTT. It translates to CASSREGGHTGELFF.